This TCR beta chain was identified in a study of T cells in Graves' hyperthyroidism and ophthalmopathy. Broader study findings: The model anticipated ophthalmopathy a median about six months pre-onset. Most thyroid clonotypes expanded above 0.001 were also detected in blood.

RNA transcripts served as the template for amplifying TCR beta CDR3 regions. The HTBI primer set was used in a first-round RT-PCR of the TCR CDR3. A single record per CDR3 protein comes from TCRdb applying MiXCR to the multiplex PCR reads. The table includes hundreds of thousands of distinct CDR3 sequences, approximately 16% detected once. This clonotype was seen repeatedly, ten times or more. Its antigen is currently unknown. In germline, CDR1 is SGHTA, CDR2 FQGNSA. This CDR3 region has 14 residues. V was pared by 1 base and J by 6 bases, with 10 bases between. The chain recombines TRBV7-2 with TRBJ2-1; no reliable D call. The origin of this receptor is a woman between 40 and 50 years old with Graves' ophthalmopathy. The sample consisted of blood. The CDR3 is CASSLGLRGNEQFF. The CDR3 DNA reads TGTGCCAGCAGCTTAGGGCTGCGAGGCAATGAGCAGTTCTTC.